This T cell receptor beta chain was captured by sequencing in a study of cytomegalovirus exposure and HLA in healthy donors. Germline CDR1 SGDLS, CDR2 YYNGEE. Trimming at V came to 4 bases and at J to 1 base, leaving 6 bases not matched to a gene. The CDR3 contains 15 residues. Primers: 60 Vbeta forward and 13 Jbeta reverse. The method was immunoSEQ multiplex PCR; TCRdb's version includes in-frame clones alone and lacks a portion of them. The sample lists about 120,000 clones; nearly 65% were seen once. This TCR derives from a middle-aged man in good health and CMV-seropositive. The chain recombines TRBV9 with TRBJ1-1; 8 nucleotides match TRBD1. The sequencing input was PBMCs. The CDR3 protein is CASSLAGQANTEAFF. DNA for the CDR3: TGTGCCAGCAGCTTAGCGGGACAGGCGAACACTGAAGCTTTCTTT.